Listed below are T cell receptor beta chains from one sample, sequenced in a study of T cell responses to AZD1222 COVID-19 vaccine. Sequenced by immunoSEQ multiplex PCR; TCRdb stores in-frame clones only, minus some. The data show 200,000 or so clones, just under 90% seen once. Sequences were derived from peripheral blood, sampled on day 0 of AZD1222 vaccination. The receptors were sampled from an adult in good health. CDR3s include the opening cysteine and the closing phenylalanine or tryptophan. A D gene is named only where the DNA matches it firmly. A clone size is listed for some rows: how often the clone was seen (once, few, many), or a class if it is expanded.

J,D,size,V,CDR3,DNA
TRBJ2-1,.,once,TRBV3-1/TRBV3-2,CASSPAGQGGNEQFF,TGTGCCAGCAGCCCGGCGGGGCAGGGGGGAAATGAGCAGTTCTTC
TRBJ1-5,.,.,TRBV6-5,CASRQIGANQPQHF,TGTGCCAGCAGACAGATTGGGGCCAATCAGCCCCAGCATTTT
TRBJ2-5,.,.,TRBV15,CATSRDQAEETQYF,TGTGCCACCAGCAGAGATCAGGCAGAAGAGACCCAGTACTTC
TRBJ1-4,TRBD1,.,TRBV5-5,CASSYPGGGEKLFF,TGTGCCAGCAGCTACCCAGGGGGCGGAGAAAAACTGTTTTTT
TRBJ1-2,.,.,TRBV11-2,CASSLVGNRANYGYTF,TGTGCCAGCAGCTTAGTAGGAAATAGGGCTAACTATGGCTACACCTTC
TRBJ2-2,.,.,TRBV6-1,CASSGGPGELFF,TGTGCCAGCAGTGGCGGGCCCGGGGAGCTGTTTTTT
TRBJ1-2,TRBD1,.,TRBV18,CASSSLSDGQGAASTF,TGTGCCAGCTCATCGCTCTCGGACGGACAGGGGGCAGCTAGCACCTTC
TRBJ2-3,.,once,TRBV3-1/TRBV3-2,CASSPFLRRTDTQYF,TGTGCCAGCAGCCCCTTTTTGCGGCGCACAGATACGCAGTATTTT
TRBJ2-1,TRBD1,.,TRBV11-3,CASSSEQGALSHNEQFF,TGTGCCAGCAGCAGCGAACAGGGGGCGCTTTCCCACAATGAGCAGTTCTTC
TRBJ2-1,.,.,TRBV3-1/TRBV3-2,CATYSYNEQFF,TGTGCCACCTACTCCTACAATGAGCAGTTCTTC
TRBJ2-5,.,.,TRBV7-9,CASSFGAGMAQETQYF,TGTGCCAGCAGCTTCGGTGCGGGGATGGCTCAAGAGACCCAGTACTTC
TRBJ2-7,TRBD2,.,TRBV4-3,CASSQTLSGSISYEQYF,TGCGCCAGCAGCCAAACCCTTAGCGGGAGTATCTCCTACGAGCAGTACTTC
TRBJ1-2,.,.,TRBV7-9,CASMAQGLLYGYTF,TGTGCCAGCATGGCGCAGGGACTCCTCTATGGCTACACCTTC
TRBJ1-1,.,.,TRBV27,CASSFVGGDSEAFF,TGTGCCAGCAGTTTTGTGGGGGGAGACTCTGAAGCTTTCTTT
TRBJ1-1,.,.,TRBV9,CASSVAEGTEAFF,TGTGCCAGCAGCGTAGCCGAGGGAACTGAAGCTTTCTTT
TRBJ2-3,.,.,TRBV28,CASSPNSDTQYF,TGTGCCAGCAGTCCTAACTCGGATACGCAGTATTTT
TRBJ2-7,.,.,TRBV19,CASSWGLPNYEQYF,TGTGCCAGTAGCTGGGGGTTGCCCAACTACGAGCAGTACTTC
TRBJ2-5,TRBD2,.,TRBV7-2,CASSRQTSPQETQYF,TGTGCCAGCAGCCGCCAGACTAGCCCACAAGAGACCCAGTACTTC
TRBJ1-6,.,.,TRBV2,CASKASVGYSPLHF,TGTGCCAGCAAGGCGTCGGTAGGATATTCACCCCTCCACTTT
TRBJ2-7,TRBD1,.,TRBV2,CASSGPGQGVYEQYF,TGTGCCAGCAGCGGACCGGGACAGGGTGTCTACGAGCAGTACTTC
TRBJ1-3,.,.,TRBV7-8,CASSLRGNTIYF,TGTGCCAGCAGCCTCCGGGGAAACACCATATATTTT
TRBJ1-3,TRBD1,.,TRBV7-9,CASSSGTGTGSGNTIYF,TGTGCCAGCAGCTCAGGAACCGGGACAGGCTCTGGAAACACCATATATTTT
TRBJ2-7,.,.,TRBV6-5,CASSTNGQFYEQYF,TGTGCCAGCAGCACGAATGGGCAGTTCTACGAGCAGTACTTC
TRBJ2-1,TRBD1,.,TRBV7-9,CASSSPGTAYNEQFF,TGTGCCAGCAGCTCACCCGGGACAGCCTACAATGAGCAGTTCTTC